The 28 T cell receptor beta chains below come from one sample, sequenced in a study of T cell responses to AZD1222 COVID-19 vaccine. The protocol was immunoSEQ multiplex PCR, while the TCRdb copy is restricted to in-frame clones and leaves out a portion. Of approximately 120,000 clones in the sample, 88% are singletons; the top ten hold over 10%. The sample in question was peripheral blood, obtained on day 0 of MenACWY control vaccination. These receptors came from an adult in good health.

This clone was counted between two and nine times. The rearrangement links TRBV12-3 or TRBV12-4 to TRBJ2-7; D gene unclear. The CDR3 totals 13 residues. V was pared by 3 bases and J by 0 bases, with 6 bases between. CDR3: CASSFQVSYEQYF. The DNA of the CDR3 is TGTGCCAGCAGTTTTCAGGTCTCCTACGAGCAGTACTTC.

The CDR3 spells CASSLASSYEQYF. In DNA form, the CDR3 reads TGTGCCAGCAGCTTGGCCAGTTCCTACGAGCAGTACTTC. The chain couples TRBV5-6 to TRBJ2-7; D remains unclear. This CDR3 is built from 13 residues. From germline, CDR1 is SGHDT and CDR2 YYEEEE. The ends were cut back, 0 bases at V and 1 base at J, with 5 bases in the middle.

The chain couples TRBV29-1 to TRBJ2-7; D might be TRBD2 (6 bases). Germline V gives CDR1 SQVTM, CDR2 ANQGSEA. CDR3 size: 15 residues. V gave up 4 bases and J gave up 0 bases, with 16 bases separating them. The CDR3 coding sequence is TGCAGCGTTGTGAAGGGGCTAGCGAGCTCCTACGAGCAGTACTTC. It encodes CSVVKGLASSYEQYF.

The sample holds one count of this clone. The V gene is TRBV4-3, the J gene TRBJ2-7; D might be TRBD1 or TRBD2, each matching 6 bases. The CDR3 is made up of 15 amino acids. CDR1 is LGHNA, CDR2 YSLEER, per germline. Trimming shortened V by 0 bases and J by 2 bases, and 11 bases separated the two germline ends. CDR3 protein: CASSQDRGDTYEQYF. In DNA form, the CDR3 reads TGCGCCAGCAGCCAAGATAGGGGGGATACCTACGAGCAGTACTTC.

The CDR3 protein is CSAKIDRDTQYF. The CDR3, as DNA: TGCAGCGCCAAAATTGACCGGGATACGCAGTATTTT. This chain joins TRBV29-1 and TRBJ2-3; D unresolved. The V and J ends lost 7 bases and 6 bases respectively, with 14 bases between them. The CDR3 covers 12 residues. CDR1 SQVTM and CDR2 ANQGSEA come from the germline V gene.

This chain joins TRBV3-1 (or the pseudogene TRBV3-2) and TRBJ1-6, with D unclear. V dropped 3 bases and J dropped 3 bases, with 9 bases sitting between them. Germline V CDR1 and CDR2: LGHDT, YNNKEL (reference sequence). The CDR3 spans 15 residues. For the CDR3, the DNA is TGTGCCAGCAGCCATAATAGAGACTATAATTCACCCCTCCACTTT. Its translation is CASSHNRDYNSPLHF.

The rearrangement links TRBV19 to TRBJ1-1, with D possibly matching TRBD1 (5 bases). The germline V and J ends were trimmed by 7 bases and 1 base, with 22 bases remaining between them. The CDR3 consists of 17 residues. Germline CDR1 reads LNHDA; CDR2 reads SQIVND (reference sequence). The CDR3 loop reads CASTPRVWGRPNTEAFF. The CDR3 coding sequence is TGTGCCAGTACCCCGCGGGTTTGGGGCAGGCCGAACACTGAAGCTTTCTTT.

Only one count was recorded for this clone. The chain couples TRBV7-3 to TRBJ1-1; the D gene is possibly TRBD1 (6 bases). The CDR3 is 13 amino acids. Germline V gene data show CDR1 as SGHTA and CDR2 as FQGTGA. Between the trimmed V and J ends, which lost 7 bases and 0 bases, there was a span of 9 bases. The CDR3 DNA reads as TGTGCCAGCAAAGAGGGGGTGAACACTGAAGCTTTCTTT. Translation gives CASKEGVNTEAFF.

This chain uses TRBV4-2 with TRBJ2-6; 8 bases align to TRBD1. The CDR3 contains 17 residues. V dropped 3 bases and J dropped 0; count of bases not matched to a gene: 4. Germline CDR1 LGHNA, CDR2 YNFKEQ. The CDR3 reads CASSQRTGGSGANVLTF. CDR3 DNA: TGTGCCAGCAGCCAGCGCACAGGGGGCTCTGGGGCCAACGTCCTGACTTTC.

The chain couples TRBV5-6 to TRBJ1-2; D remains ambiguous. Germline assignment: CDR1 SGHDT and CDR2 YYEEEE. The CDR3 contains 19 residues. Deletions cut 2 bases from V and 0 bases from J, with 23 bases between. CDR3 amino acids: CASSFSLVATYAANYGYTF. Here the CDR3 DNA reads TGTGCCAGCAGCTTTAGTCTTGTAGCCACGTACGCGGCTAACTATGGCTACACCTTC.

The V and J genes are TRBV21-1 and TRBJ1-1. TRBV21-1 is a pseudogene. This CDR3 is 19 amino acids long. In DNA form, the CDR3 reads TGTGCCAGCCACACCTACGAGCGGGGTAGCGGGGGCATGAACACTGAAGCTTTCTTT. This translates into CASHTYERGSGGMNTEAFF.

This clone was counted a few times. The gene calls are TRBV6-2 or TRBV6-3 and TRBJ2-7; maybe TRBD2 (5 bases). CDR3 length: 13 residues. V lost 2 bases and J 9 bases, leaving 14 bases between the germline ends. The V gene's germline CDR1 is MNHEY and CDR2 SVGEGT. The CDR3 DNA reads as TGTGCCAGCAGTTACGGGGAGTTAGCTTGGCAGTACTTC. It yields the protein CASSYGELAWQYF.

As regards this clone: This sample includes further DNA sequences coding for the same CDR3. This sequence joins TRBV11-3 and TRBJ2-2, with a weak D call TRBD1 (5 bases). Trimming left V 5 bases short and J 1 base short, with 8 bases between. The germline V gene has CDR1 SGHNT and CDR2 YENEEA. The CDR3 sequence is 14 residues long. For the CDR3, the DNA is TGTGCCAGCAGCCTTGGACAGAACACCGGGGAGCTGTTTTTT. Encoded protein: CASSLGQNTGELFF.

This clone was recorded once. This chain uses TRBV6-5 with TRBJ1-2, with no clear D. V was trimmed by 0 bases and J by 8 bases, leaving 19 bases between them. This CDR3 is 16 amino acids long. Germline CDR1 and CDR2: MNHEY and SVGAGI. The CDR3 DNA reads TGTGCCAGCAGTTACTCGACATCACCACGGAGAATAGGCTACACCTTC. Translated, it gives CASSYSTSPRRIGYTF.

The CDR3: CASRGESTYEQYF. In DNA, the CDR3 is TGTGCCAGCAGGGGAGAAAGTACCTACGAGCAGTACTTC. The chain links TRBV6-5 to TRBJ2-7, with D maybe TRBD2 (5 bases). The V end was cut by 6 bases, the J end by 2 bases, with 11 bases between. This CDR3 spans 13 amino acids. The germline V gene has CDR1 MNHEY and CDR2 SVGAGI.

The chain is built from TRBV6-5 and TRBJ2-7, with D possibly matching TRBD2 (6 bases). Germline assignment: CDR1 MNHEY and CDR2 SVGAGI. Between the trimmed V and J ends, which lost 11 bases and 3 bases, there was a span of 17 bases. The CDR3 loop spans 13 amino acids. CDR3: CAATRGSNYEQYF. DNA for the CDR3: TGTGCCGCCACCCGGGGGTCCAACTACGAGCAGTACTTC.

This clone showed up just a few times. This sequence joins TRBV11-2 and TRBJ1-6; 9 nucleotides line up with TRBD1. The germline gives CDR1 SGHAT, CDR2 FQNNGV. The CDR3 extends over 17 amino acids. With V trimmed by 6 bases and J by 4 bases, 10 bases remained unmatched. The CDR3 coding sequence is TGTGCCAGCAGGACCGGGACAGGGTACCATTATAATTCACCCCTCCACTTT. This sequence encodes CASRTGTGYHYNSPLHF.

V is TRBV6-5 and J is TRBJ2-1, with TRBD2 matching over 10 bases. Germline CDR1 MNHEY, CDR2 SVGAGI. There are 14 residues in the CDR3. Unmatched junction bases numbered 9, after V lost 8 bases and J lost 8 bases. CDR3 nucleotides: TGTGCCAGCGGGCCGGGACTAGCGTCCCATGAGCAGTTCTTC. This codes for CASGPGLASHEQFF.

This rearrangement joins TRBV19 to TRBJ2-7, with D unresolved. This CDR3 has 13 amino acids. The germline V gene encodes CDR1 LNHDA and CDR2 SQIVND (reference sequence). V was shortened by 4 bases and J by 0 bases, with 7 bases between the two germline ends. CDR3 protein: CASSKLSSYEQYF. The CDR3 nucleotides read TGTGCCAGTAGTAAGCTTAGCTCCTACGAGCAGTACTTC. The whole variable domain, filled in from reference TRBV19 and TRBJ2-7, reads DGGITQSPKYLFRKEGQNVTLSCEQNLNHDAMYWYRQDPGQGLRLIYYSQIVNDFQKGDIAEGYSVSREKKESFPLTVTSAQKNPTAFYLCASSKLSSYEQYFGPGTRLTVT.

The chain couples TRBV20-1 to TRBJ1-1, with D tentatively TRBD1 (5 bases). Germline-derived CDR1 and CDR2 are DFQATT and SNEGSKA (reference sequence). The length of the CDR3 is 13 residues. Trimming shortened V by 5 bases and J by 5 bases, and 15 bases separated the two germline ends. The CDR3 protein is CSAGAPGGTEAFF. Written as DNA, the CDR3 is TGCAGTGCTGGTGCCCCCGGGGGAACTGAAGCTTTCTTT.

V and J are TRBV3-1 (or the pseudogene TRBV3-2) and TRBJ2-7, with D possibly TRBD1 on 6 matching bases. Deletions cut 1 base from V and 3 bases from J, with 22 bases between. Germline V CDR1 and CDR2: LGHDT, YNNKEL (reference sequence). This CDR3 is built from 18 residues. This CDR3 is CASSQAPKHRVRLYEQYF. As DNA, the CDR3 is TGTGCCAGCAGCCAAGCTCCAAAACACAGGGTTCGGCTCTACGAGCAGTACTTC.

A single count supports this clone. The chain employs TRBV15 and TRBJ2-2; no clear D. Germline lookup yields CDR1 LNHNV and CDR2 YYDKDF (reference sequence). CDR3 length equals 15 residues. V was cut by 0 bases and J by 2 bases, with 7 bases left in between. This CDR3 is CATSREAGNTGELFF. In nucleotides, the CDR3 is TGTGCCACCAGCAGAGAAGCTGGAAACACCGGGGAGCTGTTTTTT. The full variable domain, in which reference TRBV15 and TRBJ2-2 provide the parts outside the CDR3, is DAMVIQNPRYQVTQFGKPVTLSCSQTLNHNVMYWYQQKSSQAPKLLFHYYDKDFNNEADTPDNFQSRRPNTSFCFLDIRSPGLGDTAMYLCATSREAGNTGELFFGEGSRLTVL.

The CDR3 spells CASSFSGGTGGYEQYF. CDR3 nucleotides: TGTGCCAGCAGCTTCAGCGGGGGGACAGGGGGCTACGAGCAGTACTTC. The chain recombines TRBV7-2 with TRBJ2-7, with 11 bases aligning to TRBD1. This CDR3 has 16 amino acids. V gave up 3 bases and J gave up 3 bases; unmatched junction bases: 7. Germline CDR1 reads SGHTA; CDR2 reads FQGNSA. The complete variable domain, with remaining parts taken from reference TRBV7-2 and TRBJ2-7, reads GAGVSQSPSNKVTEKGKDVELRCDPISGHTALYWYRQSLGQGLEFLIYFQGNSAPDKSGLPSDRFSAERTGGSVSTLTIQRTQQEDSAVYLCASSFSGGTGGYEQYFGPGTRLTVT.

The rearrangement links TRBV30 to TRBJ1-2; D remains unclear. Trimming left V 3 bases short and J 4 bases short, with 12 bases between. The CDR3 has 13 amino acids. Germline loops: CDR1 GTSNPN, CDR2 SVGIG (reference sequence). The CDR3 DNA follows: TGTGCCTGGAGCCCCGGACGGAGCTATGGCTACACCTTC. Translation gives CAWSPGRSYGYTF. The full variable domain, rest sourced from reference TRBV30 and TRBJ1-2, is SQTIHQWPATLVQPVGSPLSLECTVEGTSNPNLYWYRQAAGRGLQLLFYSVGIGQISSEVPQNLSASRPQDRQFILSSKKLLLSDSGFYLCAWSPGRSYGYTFGSGTRLTVV.

CDR3 sequence (DNA): TGTGCCAGCAGCCCAGAAACTAATCAGCCCCAGCATTTT. Its translation is CASSPETNQPQHF. V gene TRBV12-3 or TRBV12-4 combines with J gene TRBJ1-5; no clear D. With 6 bases removed from V and 4 bases from J, the gap between germline ends came to 10 bases. The CDR3 runs 13 residues.

The rearrangement links TRBV3-1 (or the pseudogene TRBV3-2) to TRBJ2-3; D ambiguous. Per germline, CDR1 LGHDT and CDR2 YNNKEL (reference sequence). The ends were cut back, 3 bases at V and 6 bases at J, with 13 bases in the middle. The CDR3 is 14 residues long. The CDR3 DNA reads as TGTGCCAGCAGCCAGAGTTCCGCCGCGGATACGCAGTATTTT. Amino acid sequence: CASSQSSAADTQYF.

This clone was found once. This chain joins TRBV4-2 and TRBJ2-7, with TRBD2 identical over 13 bases. This CDR3 is 16 amino acids long. Germline values: CDR1 LGHNA, CDR2 YNFKEQ. V was pared by 0 bases and J by 4 bases, with 3 bases of the junction left unmatched. The CDR3 bases are TGTGCCAGCAGCCAAGATGAGACTAGCGGGAGGTACGAGCAGTACTTC. This translates into CASSQDETSGRYEQYF.

In the case of this clone: The identical CDR3 is also encoded by other nucleotide sequences in the sample. This sequence joins TRBV4-1 and TRBJ1-5, with 7 bases lining up with TRBD1. The CDR3 is 16 residues long. The trim removed 3 bases at V and 2 bases at J, leaving 7 bases unmatched. Per germline, CDR1 MGHRA and CDR2 YSYEKL. CDR3 coding DNA: TGCGCCAGCAGCCAGGCCGGGACAGTAGGCAATCAGCCCCAGCATTTT. Translating it yields CASSQAGTVGNQPQHF.